The present T cell receptor beta chain was sequenced within a study of T cell responses to AZD1222 COVID-19 vaccine. Overall study findings and caveats: Reportedly, nearly half the spike-specific TCRs target unmutated variant regions. Across the whole spike, CD4 TCRs peaked at regions 160-218 and 743-854. The repertoires were collected only after the peak T cell response. There were mostly white British donors and more females than males, and clonal diversity was possibly underestimated.

Points on this clone: Its matching antigen is unknown.

The germline gives CDR1 MGHDK, CDR2 SYGVNS. The CDR3 length is 17 residues. V was clipped by 2 bases and J by 4 bases; unmatched bases: 10. Measured with immunoSEQ multiplex PCR; TCRdb has only the in-frame clones, and not every one. This sample has about 140,000 clones, with roughly 90% found just once. The chain employs TRBV25-1 and TRBJ2-7; TRBD2 matches at 11 bases. This receptor was identified in an adult in good health. The specimen was peripheral blood, collected on day 0 of AZD1222 vaccination. In DNA, the CDR3 is TGTGCCAGCAGTGAAAACTCACTAGCGGGAGACCGTTACGAGCAGTACTTC. Protein sequence: CASSENSLAGDRYEQYF.